The 30 T cell receptor beta chains presented below share a single source sample, sequenced in a study of blood T cell repertoires in COVID-19. Clones were sequenced by immunoSEQ multiplex PCR, and TCRdb holds only the in-frame ones, with some missing. The sample yields about 300,000 clones, roughly 83% seen once. Source material: peripheral blood. The receptors shown here come from a human donor with COVID-19, enrolled during active disease. The donor label of this sample is uncertain.

CDR3 DNA: TGTGCCACCTTCGTGGGCACGAATCAGCCCCAGCATTTT. This sequence encodes CATFVGTNQPQHF. This chain links TRBV28 with TRBJ1-5; D call uncertain. Trimming pared 10 bases from V and 4 bases from J, leaving 14 bases between. This CDR3 region has 13 residues. CDR1 is MDHEN and CDR2 is SYDVKM in the germline V gene.

The chain carries TRBV19 and TRBJ2-3; the match to TRBD1 covers 8 bases. Trimming removed 8 bases from V and 1 base from J; junction bases left unmatched: 8. From germline, CDR1 is LNHDA and CDR2 SQIVND (reference sequence). The CDR3 contains 15 residues. The CDR3, as DNA: TGTGCCAGTCGAAGGACAGGGTCCGGCACAGATACGCAGTATTTT. Residues: CASRRTGSGTDTQYF.

The sample holds many counts of this clone. V usage is TRBV6-6 and J usage is TRBJ1-5; maybe TRBD1 (5 bases). The V gene's germline CDR1 is MNHNY and CDR2 SVGAGI (reference sequence). V was shortened by 6 bases and J by 3 bases, with 12 bases between the two germline ends. The CDR3 spans 14 residues. CDR3 loop: CASSLQEINQPQHF. CDR3 nucleotide sequence: TGTGCCAGCAGCCTACAGGAGATCAATCAGCCCCAGCATTTT.

The V call is TRBV5-1, the J call TRBJ1-1; 8 nucleotides agree with TRBD1. CDR3 length equals 16 residues. V lost 2 bases and J lost 2; bases outside the gene matches: 8. Germline CDR1 SGHRS, CDR2 YFSETQ. The CDR3 coding sequence is TGCGCCAGCAGCTTTCGACAGGGGCCGGCTAACACTGAAGCTTTCTTT. Its protein product is CASSFRQGPANTEAFF.

The chain is built from TRBV18 and TRBJ2-7, with unresolved D. In germline, CDR1 is KGHSH, CDR2 LQKENI. V was cut by 0 bases and J by 5 bases, with 14 bases left in between. CDR3 length: 15 amino acids. DNA for the CDR3: TGTGCCAGCTCACCACCCAATGGCAGGCCCGACGAGCAGTACTTC. Translated: CASSPPNGRPDEQYF.

This clone was counted between two and nine times. The chain has TRBV2 and TRBJ1-2, with D possibly TRBD1 on 6 matching bases. The V end lost 3 bases, the J end lost 5 bases, and 16 bases lay between the germline ends. This CDR3 comprises 15 residues. Germline values: CDR1 SNHLY, CDR2 FYNNEI. The DNA of the CDR3 is TGTGCCAGCAGTGAGCAACAGGGTCCCCTTTATGGCTACACCTTC. This codes for CASSEQQGPLYGYTF.

The J gene is TRBJ2-3, the V gene TRBV9; a weak D match, TRBD2 (5 bases). There are 15 residues in the CDR3. V was shortened by 3 bases and J by 0 bases, with 11 bases between the two germline ends. Germline values: CDR1 SGDLS, CDR2 YYNGEE. The CDR3 reads CASSATSSSTDTQYF. The CDR3 nucleotides are TGTGCCAGCAGCGCCACTAGTTCTAGCACAGATACGCAGTATTTT.

The CDR3, as DNA: TGTGCCAGCAGCCAAGCTAGGCGGTTCTCCTACAATGAGCAGTTCTTC. Amino acid sequence: CASSQARRFSYNEQFF. The rearrangement joins TRBV14 to TRBJ2-1; no clear D. Germline V gene sequence: CDR1 SGHDN, CDR2 FVKESK. This CDR3 has 16 amino acids. Trimming took 1 base from V and 0 from J, leaving 10 bases between them.

The chain combines TRBV7-9 with TRBJ2-7, with TRBD2 matching over 7 bases. This CDR3 contains 14 residues. Germline values: CDR1 SEHNR, CDR2 FQNEAQ (reference sequence). Trimming at V came to 1 base and at J to 4 bases, leaving 4 bases not matched to a gene. CDR3 sequence: CASSLVTSAYEQYF. CDR3 DNA sequence: TGTGCCAGCAGCTTAGTAACTAGCGCTTACGAGCAGTACTTC.

This chain links TRBV28 with TRBJ1-5; D possibly corresponds to TRBD1 (5 bases). Trimming took 6 bases from V and 0 from J, leaving 12 bases between them. CDR3 length equals 15 residues. Germline values: CDR1 MDHEN, CDR2 SYDVKM. In DNA form, the CDR3 reads TGTGCCAGCAGGACCACAGGTGCTAGCAATCAGCCCCAGCATTTT. It yields the protein CASRTTGASNQPQHF.

This sequence joins TRBV5-1 and TRBJ2-3; 9 nucleotides agree with TRBD1. The germline gives CDR1 SGHRS, CDR2 YFSETQ. This CDR3 comprises 15 residues. V trimming: 3 bases; J trimming: 3 bases; junction bases outside the gene matches: 5. This CDR3 is CASSSRTGDTDTQYF. DNA for the CDR3: TGCGCCAGCAGCTCACGGACAGGGGATACAGATACGCAGTATTTT.

This rearrangement joins TRBV18 to TRBJ2-1; TRBD1 aligns across 8 bases. From germline, CDR1 is KGHSH and CDR2 LQKENI. This CDR3 is built from 15 residues. V trimming: 0 bases; J trimming: 7 bases; junction bases outside the gene matches: 5. CDR3: CASSPPGQGTNEQFF. The CDR3 coding sequence is TGTGCCAGCTCACCACCCGGACAGGGAACGAATGAGCAGTTCTTC.

This clone is a singleton in its sample. The chain joins TRBV7-2 to TRBJ2-3; no clear D. CDR1 and CDR2 from the germline V gene are SGHTA and FQGNSA. This CDR3 has 19 residues. Trimming removed 2 bases at V and 0 bases at J, with 21 bases between. Here the CDR3 DNA reads TGTGCCAGCAGCTTACGAGCAGCGAACCCCGCGGTGAGCACAGATACGCAGTATTTT. This sequence encodes CASSLRAANPAVSTDTQYF.

The chain employs TRBV18 and TRBJ1-5; 12 bases are shared with TRBD1. The CDR3 contains 16 residues. Germline assignment: CDR1 KGHSH and CDR2 LQKENI. V was clipped by 3 bases and J by 4 bases; unmatched bases: 4. The CDR3 region has the DNA TGTGCCAGCTCACCGGGACAGGGGGCGCTTAATCAGCCCCAGCATTTT. Translated: CASSPGQGALNQPQHF.

This chain joins TRBV30 and TRBJ1-6; D gene ambiguous. The germline V gene encodes CDR1 GTSNPN and CDR2 SVGIG (reference sequence). The CDR3 runs 13 residues. Deletions cut 2 bases from V and 9 bases from J, with 11 bases between. This CDR3 reads CAWSTERGSPLHF. The CDR3 DNA reads TGTGCCTGGAGTACGGAGCGTGGTTCACCCCTCCACTTT. Variable domain in full (rest from reference TRBV30 and TRBJ1-6): SQTIHQWPATLVQPVGSPLSLECTVEGTSNPNLYWYRQAAGRGLQLLFYSVGIGQISSEVPQNLSASRPQDRQFILSSKKLLLSDSGFYLCAWSTERGSPLHFGNGTRLTVT.

This clone appeared once. V usage is TRBV18 and J usage is TRBJ2-5; D is undetermined. The CDR3 has 16 amino acids. The germline V gene encodes CDR1 KGHSH and CDR2 LQKENI. V was trimmed by 6 bases and J by 0 bases, leaving 17 bases between them. The CDR3 protein is CASSPFQGRYQETQYF. As DNA, the CDR3 is TGTGCCAGCTCGCCCTTCCAAGGCAGGTACCAAGAGACCCAGTACTTC.

In this sample, this clone turned up a few times. This specimen includes other DNA sequences encoding the same CDR3. The chain links TRBV9 to TRBJ1-1; D is undetermined. CDR1 and CDR2 from the germline V gene are SGDLS and YYNGEE. The CDR3 contains 13 residues. Between the trimmed V and J ends, which lost 4 bases and 0 bases, there was a span of 7 bases. The CDR3 nucleotides read TGTGCCAGCAGCCCACTATTGAACACTGAAGCTTTCTTT. It codes for CASSPLLNTEAFF.

This clone was seen a few times. V is TRBV2 and J is TRBJ2-3, with 9 positions matching TRBD2. The V gene's germline CDR1 is SNHLY and CDR2 FYNNEI. V lost 8 bases to trimming and J lost 3 bases; unmatched junction nucleotides: 9. CDR3 size: 15 residues. The CDR3 loop reads CASSEGLAGTDTQYF. In DNA form, the CDR3 reads TGTGCCAGCTCCGAAGGGCTAGCGGGAACAGATACGCAGTATTTT.

This clone showed up just once. This rearrangement joins TRBV6-4 to TRBJ2-1; 7 bases agree with TRBD2. After removal of 4 bases from V and 6 bases from J, the junction contained 3 bases not matched to a gene. This CDR3 has 13 amino acids. Looked up from germline, CDR1 is MRHNA and CDR2 is SNTAGT. DNA for the CDR3: TGTGCCAGCAGTGTGGGAGGGATCAATGAGCAGTTCTTC. It encodes CASSVGGINEQFF.

V usage is TRBV28 and J usage is TRBJ2-1; a possible D gene is TRBD2 (6 bases). There are 14 residues in the CDR3. V was cut by 7 bases and J by 7 bases, with 17 bases left in between. Germline V gives CDR1 MDHEN, CDR2 SYDVKM. The CDR3 DNA sequence: TGTGCCAGCACCCCCCAGACCGGGAGAAATGAGCAGTTCTTC. This encodes CASTPQTGRNEQFF.

The chain uses TRBV5-1 and TRBJ2-2, with TRBD1 as a possible D gene (6 bases). The V and J ends lost 0 bases and 2 bases respectively, with 11 bases between them. The CDR3 is 16 amino acids. Germline V lookup: CDR1 SGHRS, CDR2 YFSETQ. The CDR3 nucleotides read TGCGCCAGCAGCTTGGAGCCAGGGGCCAACACCGGGGAGCTGTTTTTT. Its protein product is CASSLEPGANTGELFF.

The chain links TRBV5-1 to TRBJ1-1; 7 bases map to TRBD1. V was clipped by 3 bases and J by 1 base; unmatched bases: 6. The CDR3 is 15 residues long. Germline V gene lookup returns CDR1 SGHRS and CDR2 YFSETQ. The CDR3: CASSSQTGTNTEAFF. CDR3 DNA sequence: TGCGCCAGCAGCTCCCAGACAGGGACGAACACTGAAGCTTTCTTT.

The chain is built from TRBV2 and TRBJ2-7; 8 bases fit TRBD1. CDR1 and CDR2 (germline): SNHLY, FYNNEI. CDR3 length: 14 amino acids. The J segment lost 5 bases and the V segment lost 6 bases, leaving 9 bases of the junction unmatched. The CDR3 DNA is TGTGCCAGCAGGAGACAGGGGCTCTCAAACGAGCAGTACTTC. Translation: CASRRQGLSNEQYF.

The chain combines TRBV30 with TRBJ1-4; possible D gene TRBD1, 6 bases. This CDR3 contains 13 residues. V was clipped by 5 bases and J by 5 bases, with 12 bases between them. From germline, CDR1 is GTSNPN and CDR2 SVGIG (reference sequence). The CDR3 reads CAWARGGNEKLFF. CDR3 sequence (DNA): TGTGCCTGGGCGAGAGGGGGAAATGAAAAACTGTTTTTT.

The CDR3 protein is CSASRQAWGYGYTF. The CDR3 nucleotides are TGCAGTGCTAGTCGACAGGCGTGGGGCTATGGCTACACCTTC. This chain uses TRBV20-1 with TRBJ1-2, with a possible D match to TRBD1 (6 bases). CDR1 and CDR2 (germline): DFQATT, SNEGSKA (reference sequence). The CDR3 extends over 14 amino acids. The germline V and J ends were trimmed by 3 bases and 4 bases, with 15 bases remaining between them.

V and J are TRBV3-1 (or the pseudogene TRBV3-2) and TRBJ2-3, with 7 bases that match TRBD1. The germline V gene encodes CDR1 LGHDT and CDR2 YNNKEL (reference sequence). The V segment lost 2 bases and the J segment 3 bases; nucleotides outside the gene matches: 5. The CDR3 loop spans 15 amino acids. The CDR3 here is CASSQQTGKTDTQYF. The DNA for the CDR3 is TGTGCCAGCAGCCAACAGACAGGGAAAACAGATACGCAGTATTTT.

The chain employs TRBV19 and TRBJ2-3; 8 bases are shared with TRBD2. Germline CDR1 reads LNHDA; CDR2 reads SQIVND (reference sequence). The V segment lost 3 bases and the J segment 5 bases; nucleotides outside the gene matches: 7. The CDR3 covers 15 residues. The CDR3 protein is CASSIYGRAEDTQYF. CDR3 DNA sequence: TGTGCCAGTAGTATTTACGGGAGGGCGGAAGATACGCAGTATTTT.

The chain employs TRBV6-5 and TRBJ2-1, with 7 bases that match TRBD2. CDR3 size: 13 residues. The germline V gene encodes CDR1 MNHEY and CDR2 SVGAGI. The trim removed 6 bases at V and 7 bases at J, leaving 6 bases unmatched. CDR3 sequence reads: CASRPPLANEQFF. The CDR3 nucleotides are TGTGCCAGCAGGCCACCACTAGCGAATGAGCAGTTCTTC.

The genes are TRBV6-5 and TRBJ2-7, with 11 bases fitting TRBD2. Trimming at V came to 4 bases and at J to 3 bases, leaving 5 bases not matched to a gene. The CDR3 loop spans 15 amino acids. Germline loops: CDR1 MNHEY, CDR2 SVGAGI. In nucleotides, the CDR3 is TGTGCCAGCAGTTCCCGACTAGCGGGGTTCTACGAGCAGTACTTC. Translation: CASSSRLAGFYEQYF.

This clone has only one observation. The rearrangement links TRBV9 to TRBJ2-3; 7 positions match TRBD1. The germline V gene has CDR1 SGDLS and CDR2 YYNGEE. Trimming at V came to 0 bases and at J to 6 bases, leaving 10 bases not matched to a gene. This CDR3 has 16 amino acids. The CDR3 loop reads CASSVETGARMDTQYF. The DNA of the CDR3 is TGTGCCAGCAGCGTAGAAACAGGGGCCCGGATGGATACGCAGTATTTT.